This paragraph reports one T cell receptor beta chain. Reprocessing the 5' RACE reads, TCRdb reports a single entry for every CDR3 protein and omits DNA. In total, the table holds roughly 380,000 distinct CDR3 sequences. This sample is drawn from a study of T cells expressing NK-cell markers. The CDR3 totals 15 residues. Germline-derived CDR1 and CDR2 are SGHVS and FQNEAQ. The specimen was blood T cells: a sorted CD56 or NKG2C T cell subset, CD4+ or CD8+ T cells, or bulk PBMC T cells (not recorded which). The chain recombines TRBV7-8 with TRBJ1-5; TCRdb calls TRBD1, which cannot be checked without DNA. The sequence was obtained from a man aged 18-69 years in good health. CDR3 amino acids: CASSTEGALRQPQHF.